The rows below give T cell receptor beta chains drawn from one sample of a study of cytomegalovirus exposure and HLA in healthy donors. TCRdb's copy holds only in-frame clones and misses some; the assay was immunoSEQ multiplex PCR. The repertoire holds roughly 140,000 clones, with roughly 80% as singletons. The sequencing sample was made of PBMCs. The receptors originated from a woman in her 40s in good health and CMV-seropositive. Each CDR3 is given with its conserved first and last residue. A D gene is named only where the DNA matches it firmly. The size of a clone is reported for some rows only, either as once, few or many, or as a class for expanded clones.

CDR3 length | J gene | D gene | V gene | clone size | CDR3 protein | CDR3 DNA
14 | TRBJ2-2 | - | TRBV5-1 | - | CASSLRQAPWELFF | TGCGCCAGCAGCTTGCGACAGGCTCCCTGGGAGCTGTTTTTT
15 | TRBJ1-3 | - | TRBV18 | - | CASSPQEGSGNTIYF | TGTGCCAGCTCACCTCAGGAGGGATCTGGAAACACCATATATTTT
16 | TRBJ2-1 | - | TRBV5-1 | - | CASSLGGHNTWDEQFF | TGCGCCAGCAGCTTAGGCGGCCACAACACATGGGATGAGCAGTTCTTC
16 | TRBJ2-5 | - | TRBV30 | - | CAWKRVDGPLSYERYF | TGTGCCTGGAAGAGAGTCGACGGCCCTCTCTCCTACGAGCGGTACTTC
14 | TRBJ1-5 | - | TRBV7-9 | - | CASSFGYSNQPQHF | TGTGCCAGCAGCTTCGGTTATAGCAATCAGCCCCAGCATTTT
14 | TRBJ2-2 | - | TRBV30 | - | CAARRTESTGELFF | TGTGCTGCCCGCCGGACAGAATCCACCGGGGAGCTGTTTTTT
16 | TRBJ2-1 | TRBD2 | TRBV28 | - | CASSPSGRSSYNEQFF | TGTGCCAGCAGTCCTAGCGGGAGGTCCTCCTACAATGAGCAGTTCTTC
16 | TRBJ2-3 | TRBD2 | TRBV6-5 | - | CASRYTGLAGLDTQYF | TGTGCCAGCAGATACACGGGACTAGCGGGGCTAGATACGCAGTATTTT
15 | TRBJ2-1 | - | TRBV7-3 | - | CASSGIPGVGNEQFF | TGTGCCAGCAGCGGCATCCCGGGAGTCGGCAATGAGCAGTTCTTC
14 | TRBJ2-1 | - | TRBV30 | - | CAWTEVGGGNEQFF | TGTGCCTGGACAGAGGTGGGAGGGGGCAATGAGCAGTTCTTC
16 | TRBJ2-6 | - | TRBV5-5 | - | CASSWEQGSGANVLTF | TGTGCCAGCAGTTGGGAACAGGGATCCGGGGCCAACGTCCTGACTTTC
14 | TRBJ1-4 | TRBD1 | TRBV5-1 | - | CASSLEGTGNKLFF | TGCGCCAGCAGCTTGGAAGGGACAGGGAATAAACTGTTTTTT
15 | TRBJ1-1 | TRBD1 | TRBV28 | few | CASSRAWTGGTEAFF | TGTGCCAGCAGTCGCGCTTGGACAGGGGGAACTGAAGCTTTCTTT
13 | TRBJ2-3 | - | TRBV29-1 | - | CSVKGRVTDTQYF | TGCAGCGTCAAGGGCAGGGTTACAGATACGCAGTATTTT
14 | TRBJ1-2 | TRBD1 | TRBV2 | - | CASSRRTGSYGYTF | TGTGCCAGCAGTCGGAGGACAGGCTCCTATGGCTACACCTTC
15 | TRBJ2-7 | TRBD1 | TRBV5-1 | - | CASSPGTGGNNEQYF | TGCGCCAGCAGCCCCGGGACAGGGGGCAACAACGAGCAGTACTTC
15 | TRBJ2-7 | - | TRBV19 | - | CASSIIVSPSYEQYF | TGTGCCAGTAGTATAATTGTCAGTCCTTCCTACGAGCAGTACTTC
13 | TRBJ2-7 | TRBD1 | TRBV6-5 | - | CASSRDRAYEQYF | TGTGCCAGCAGTCGGGACAGGGCCTACGAGCAGTACTTC
13 | TRBJ1-2 | - | TRBV9 | - | CASSVAGLDGYTF | TGTGCCAGCAGCGTAGCAGGGTTGGATGGCTACACCTTC
12 | TRBJ2-5 | - | TRBV27 | - | CASSSPGETQYF | TGTGCCAGCAGTTCCCCAGGGGAGACCCAGTACTTC
14 | TRBJ2-1 | - | TRBV7-9 | - | CASSPTGGDNEQFF | TGTGCCAGCAGCCCAACAGGGGGGGACAATGAGCAGTTCTTC
14 | TRBJ1-1 | - | TRBV19 | once | CASSVKTGNTEAFF | TGTGCCAGTAGTGTAAAAACAGGGAACACTGAAGCTTTCTTT
16 | TRBJ1-1 | TRBD1 | TRBV9 | - | CASSPRQGPLNTEAFF | TGTGCCAGCAGCCCTAGACAGGGCCCACTGAACACTGAAGCTTTCTTT
17 | TRBJ2-2 | TRBD2 | TRBV9 | - | CASSVGGGNMNTGELFF | TGTGCCAGCAGCGTAGGGGGGGGGAATATGAACACCGGGGAGCTGTTTTTT
15 | TRBJ2-7 | - | TRBV4-2 | - | CASSQETRGTYEQYF | TGTGCCAGCAGCCAAGAAACTCGCGGAACCTACGAGCAGTACTTC
11 | TRBJ2-7 | - | TRBV9 | - | CASSEGVEQYF | TGTGCCAGCAGCGAAGGGGTCGAGCAGTACTTC
15 | TRBJ1-5 | - | TRBV2 | - | CASSEARGSNQPQHF | TGTGCCAGCAGTGAAGCGAGGGGGAGCAATCAGCCCCAGCATTTT
15 | TRBJ1-1 | TRBD1 | TRBV7-9 | - | CASSTDRGMNTEAFF | TGTGCCAGCAGCACGGACAGGGGGATGAACACTGAAGCTTTCTTT
16 | TRBJ2-5 | TRBD2 | TRBV7-9 | - | CSSSHTLAGLEETQYF | TGTTCCAGCAGTCACACACTAGCGGGGTTGGAAGAGACCCAGTACTTC
15 | TRBJ2-3 | - | TRBV7-9 | - | CASSLERVLTDTQYF | TGTGCCAGCAGCTTAGAGCGGGTCCTCACAGATACGCAGTATTTT
15 | TRBJ2-6 | - | TRBV6-5 | once | CASSYGVSGANVLTF | TGTGCCAGCAGTTATGGAGTCAGCGGGGCCAACGTCCTGACTTTC
15 | TRBJ1-1 | TRBD1 | TRBV28 | - | CASSSAGGGNTEAFF | TGTGCCAGCAGTTCGGCAGGGGGTGGGAACACTGAAGCTTTCTTT
14 | TRBJ1-3 | - | TRBV28 | - | CASSTTGGGNTIYF | TGTGCCAGCAGTACCACGGGTGGAGGAAACACCATATATTTT